This T cell receptor beta chain stems from a study of human T cells and chemical hapten exposure. Original data processing: A per-sample median of around 88,000 TCRs was observed, with counts ranging from roughly 20,000 to 750,000. TCRdb ran MiXCR on the RACE reads and lists one entry per CDR3 protein. V and J calls and clone size were set by TCRdb, not the authors. The table lists roughly 49,000 distinct CDR3 sequences, around 4% of them singletons. This clonotype showed up many times. Germline CDR1 reads SGHDT; CDR2 reads YYEEEE. This CDR3 is built from 16 residues. V lost 3 bases, J lost 8 bases, and 13 bases stayed unmatched. Time point: healthy volunteer bleed at 2 weeks. RNA extraction used unfractionated whole blood as the source of total RNA.

This receptor was identified in a female donor in good health. Some clones in this sample may be carry-over from other donors' samples. Sequencing was performed on whole blood. This sequence joins TRBV5-6 and TRBJ2-1; TRBD1 matches at 8 bases. The CDR3 loop reads CASSYAGRGPIDEQFF. The CDR3, as DNA: TGTGCCAGCAGCTACGCGGGCAGGGGGCCTATTGATGAGCAGTTCTTC. Full variable domain (remainder filled in from reference TRBV5-6 and TRBJ2-1): DAGVTQSPTHLIKTRGQQVTLRCSPKSGHDTVSWYQQALGQGPQFIFQYYEEEERQRGNFPDRFSGHQFPNYSSELNVNALLLGDSALYLCASSYAGRGPIDEQFFGPGTRLTVL.